These T cell receptor beta chains were read from a single sample in a study of siplizumab effects on memory and regulatory T cells. Method: immunoSEQ multiplex PCR; TCRdb's copy keeps in-frame clones and lacks some. The sample holds about 110,000 clones, about 92% seen once. The source material was CD4+ T cells sorted from blood. The receptors stem from a human donor in good health. The CDR3 runs from the conserved cysteine through the conserved F or W. Each record gives: V gene, D gene, clone size, J gene, CDR3 protein, CDR3 DNA. A D gene is named only where the DNA matches it firmly. The size entry is marked missing in some rows and otherwise reads once, few, many or a size class.

v_gene: TRBV30; d_gene: -; abundance: -; j_gene: TRBJ1-2; CDR3aa: CAWSVVGGGYTF; CDR3nt: TGTGCCTGGAGTGTCGTCGGGGGGGGCTACACCTTC
v_gene: TRBV10-2; d_gene: -; abundance: -; j_gene: TRBJ1-2; CDR3aa: CASSGYNYGYTF; CDR3nt: TGCGCCAGCAGCGGCTATAACTATGGCTACACCTTC
v_gene: TRBV9; d_gene: TRBD1; abundance: -; j_gene: TRBJ1-3; CDR3aa: CASSPSGTGGSGNTIYF; CDR3nt: TGTGCCAGCAGCCCTTCCGGGACAGGGGGCTCTGGAAACACCATATATTTT
v_gene: TRBV19; d_gene: -; abundance: -; j_gene: TRBJ1-5; CDR3aa: CASSIPTGGHNQPQHF; CDR3nt: TGTGCCAGTAGTATACCTACGGGGGGCCACAATCAGCCCCAGCATTTT
v_gene: TRBV6-5; d_gene: -; abundance: -; j_gene: TRBJ2-4; CDR3aa: CASSQTRGNIQYF; CDR3nt: TGTGCCAGCAGCCAAACCCGGGGGAACATTCAGTACTTC
v_gene: TRBV30; d_gene: -; abundance: once; j_gene: TRBJ1-2; CDR3aa: CAWTGNRIGYTF; CDR3nt: TGTGCCTGGACCGGGAATCGTATCGGCTACACCTTC
v_gene: TRBV6-6; d_gene: -; abundance: -; j_gene: TRBJ1-1; CDR3aa: CASSYFNKNTEAFF; CDR3nt: TGTGCCAGCAGTTACTTTAACAAGAACACTGAAGCTTTCTTT
v_gene: TRBV7-8; d_gene: TRBD1; abundance: -; j_gene: TRBJ1-6; CDR3aa: CASSSRDSHNSPLHF; CDR3nt: TGTGCCAGCAGCTCCCGGGACAGCCATAATTCACCCCTCCACTTT
v_gene: TRBV20-1; d_gene: -; abundance: -; j_gene: TRBJ2-7; CDR3aa: CSAYTYEQYF; CDR3nt: TGCAGTGCTTATACTTACGAGCAGTACTTC
v_gene: TRBV4-3; d_gene: -; abundance: -; j_gene: TRBJ2-2; CDR3aa: CASSQGTRTGELFF; CDR3nt: TGCGCCAGCAGCCAAGGGACGAGAACCGGGGAGCTGTTTTTT
v_gene: TRBV9; d_gene: -; abundance: -; j_gene: TRBJ2-1; CDR3aa: CASSPSYGPYNEQFF; CDR3nt: TGTGCCAGCAGCCCCAGTTACGGACCCTACAATGAGCAGTTCTTC
v_gene: TRBV6-5; d_gene: -; abundance: once; j_gene: TRBJ2-2; CDR3aa: CASSLRGGNTGELFF; CDR3nt: TGTGCCAGCAGCCTGCGAGGGGGAAACACCGGGGAGCTGTTTTTT
v_gene: TRBV7-2; d_gene: TRBD2; abundance: -; j_gene: TRBJ2-5; CDR3aa: CASSLGAGGPETQYF; CDR3nt: TGTGCCAGCAGCTTAGGAGCGGGAGGGCCCGAGACCCAGTACTTC
v_gene: TRBV27; d_gene: -; abundance: -; j_gene: TRBJ1-2; CDR3aa: CASSQRVGVGYTF; CDR3nt: TGTGCCAGCTCCCAAAGGGTTGGGGTTGGCTACACCTTC
v_gene: TRBV5-1; d_gene: TRBD1; abundance: -; j_gene: TRBJ1-3; CDR3aa: CASSSEGADTSGNTIYF; CDR3nt: TGCGCCAGCAGCTCCGAGGGGGCAGATACCTCTGGAAACACCATATATTTT
v_gene: TRBV11-2; d_gene: -; abundance: -; j_gene: TRBJ2-5; CDR3aa: CASSWDISQETQYF; CDR3nt: TGTGCCAGCAGCTGGGACATTTCGCAAGAGACCCAGTACTTC
v_gene: TRBV27; d_gene: -; abundance: -; j_gene: TRBJ2-1; CDR3aa: CASSFDHYNEQFF; CDR3nt: TGTGCCAGCAGTTTTGACCACTACAATGAGCAGTTCTTC
v_gene: TRBV28; d_gene: TRBD1; abundance: -; j_gene: TRBJ1-2; CDR3aa: CASSNQGQHYGYTF; CDR3nt: TGTGCCAGCTCTAACCAGGGACAGCACTATGGCTACACCTTC
v_gene: TRBV15; d_gene: -; abundance: -; j_gene: TRBJ1-4; CDR3aa: CATSSPEASRGSEKLFF; CDR3nt: TGTGCCACCAGCTCCCCGGAGGCTTCAAGGGGGAGTGAAAAACTGTTTTTT